This record looks at one T cell receptor beta chain sequence and its context. Its antigen remains unknown. Data came from immunoSEQ multiplex PCR; TCRdb stores just in-frame clones and leaves some out. The sample has hundreds of thousands of clones; 60% to 80% are singletons. The CDR3 is made up of 15 amino acids. Germline lookup yields CDR1 MNHEY and CDR2 SMNVEV (reference sequence). Trimming pared 5 bases from V and 1 base from J, leaving 14 bases between. These data originate in a study of cytotoxic CD8 clonotypes in ibrutinib-treated CLL. Study-wide results and caveats: Stable or contracted on treatment, public clonotypes were also uncommon. Sample timing was unmatched between remission and later-progressing patients; lymph nodes unstudied. Rising at ibrutinib response, clonality subsequently fell back toward baseline at progression.

This sample comprised PBMCs, obtained after 36 months of ibrutinib treatment. The sequence came from a human donor with chronic lymphocytic leukemia. The chain carries TRBV27 and TRBJ1-1; maybe TRBD1 (6 bases). The CDR3 DNA is TGTGCCAGCAGTCCAGGACAGAGTAAGAACACTGAAGCTTTCTTT. Encoded protein: CASSPGQSKNTEAFF.